Each of the 30 T cell receptor beta chains below was sequenced from the same sample in a study of tumor and adjacent non-tumor tissue in lung cancer. This sample's RNA came from whole unsorted tissue. A modified ARM-PCR protocol with three rounds of nested PCR amplified TCRbeta. TCRdb re-called the multiplex PCR reads with MiXCR, one entry per CDR3 protein. Among under 150,000 distinct CDR3 sequences listed, around 65% were seen once. Sequencing was performed on lung tumor tissue. The origin of the receptors is a man in his sixties with small cell lung cancer.

This clonotype showed up just a few times. It may be a read error: a sequence one base away is much more abundant. The chain recombines TRBV11-1 with TRBJ2-1; 7 bases are a match to TRBD2. This CDR3 has 14 residues. Trimming at V came to 3 bases and at J to 3 bases, leaving 2 bases not matched to a gene. In germline, CDR1 is SGHAT, CDR2 FQDESV (reference sequence). CDR3 coding DNA: TGTGCCAGCAGCTTTGGCGGGAGCTACAATGAGCAGTTCTTC. Translation: CASSFGGSYNEQFF.

The sample holds one count of this clonotype. At one boundary the junction diverges from the germline segment, which might be a read error. The chain is built from TRBV30 and TRBJ1-1, with D hard to call. Germline assignment: CDR1 GTSNPN and CDR2 SVGIG (reference sequence). The CDR3 is 14 amino acids. The CDR3 reads CARRAVGLIAEAFF. CDR3 bases: TGTGCCCGGAGGGCTGTGGGTTTAATCGCTGAAGCTTTCTTT.

With respect to this clonotype: An end of the junction does not agree with germline; a read error may underlie this. This sequence joins TRBV11-3 and TRBJ2-7; no clear D. The CDR3 has 14 amino acids. Germline CDR1 and CDR2: SGHNT and YENEEA. The CDR3 DNA is TGTGCCAGCATCTCAGTCAGCCTCTCCTACGAGCTGTACTTC. Residues: CASISVSLSYELYF.

This clonotype counts as large (0.1 to 1%). The CDR3 DNA follows: TGTGCCAGCAGCCCCCTAGATGGAGGCACCGGGGAGCTGTTTTTT. Translation gives CASSPLDGGTGELFF. V gene TRBV11-2 combines with J gene TRBJ2-2; the D gene is possibly TRBD2 (5 bases). The CDR3 runs to 15 residues. From germline, CDR1 is SGHAT and CDR2 FQNNGV. The V and J ends lost 5 bases and 4 bases respectively, with 14 bases between them.

As for this clonotype: The CDR3 ends on some other residue instead of the conserved phenylalanine or tryptophan, so this is likely a read error. The chain joins TRBV12-3 or TRBV12-4 to TRBJ2-7; 10 bases line up with TRBD2. The junction had 3 bases not matched to a gene; V was cut back by 4 bases and J by 3 bases. There are 14 residues in the CDR3. The CDR3: CASSSSGRSYEQYS. CDR3 bases: TGTGCCAGCAGTTCTAGCGGGAGAAGCTACGAGCAGTACTCC.

This clonotype was found once. An end of the junction differs from the germline gene, which may be a read error. This rearrangement joins TRBV11-3 to TRBJ2-1; TRBD2 agrees at 16 bases. The CDR3 sequence is 17 residues long. Germline CDR1 reads SGHNT; CDR2 reads YENEEA. Written as DNA, the CDR3 is TGTGTCAGCAGCTCGGGACTAGCGGGAGGGCCCTACAATGAGCTGTTTTTC. It is translated as CVSSSGLAGGPYNELFF.

As concerns this clonotype: Its ends do not fully match the called genes, so a read error is possible. This chain joins TRBV6-2 or TRBV6-3 and TRBJ2-7; no clear D. This CDR3 has 14 residues. CDR1 and CDR2 (germline): MNHEY, SVGEGT. This chain's CDR3 is CVSSYRPPQDVQYF. The CDR3 nucleotides are TGTGTCAGCAGTTATCGACCCCCCCAGGACGTGCAGTACTTC.

Comment on this clonotype: At one end the junction does not follow the germline gene, possibly because of a read error. The chain links TRBV20-1 to TRBJ2-7; TRBD1 might be the D (5 bases). The CDR3 consists of 13 residues. Germline assignment: CDR1 DFQATT and CDR2 SNEGSKA (reference sequence). The CDR3 nucleotides are TGCAGTGCGAGTCTGCCAGGGTATCACGAGCAGTATTTC. This translates into CSASLPGYHEQYF.

On this clonotype: A read error may be the cause here, since a much bigger clone is one base away. The conserved final phenylalanine or tryptophan is absent from the CDR3, which likely points to a read error. The chain carries TRBV29-1 and TRBJ1-1; 8 bases match TRBD1. The germline CDR1 and CDR2 sequences are SQVTM and ANQGSEA. Trimming cost V 6 bases and J 1 base; bases outside gene matches: 7. CDR3 length: 14 amino acids. The CDR3 coding sequence is TGCAGCGTCCTTCCCGGGACAGGGAACACTGAAGCTTTCTCT. Protein sequence: CSVLPGTGNTEAFS.

As regards this clonotype: A junction boundary mismatches the germline segment, possibly from a read error. The rearrangement links TRBV6-5 to TRBJ1-6; D call uncertain. The CDR3 length is 15 residues. Per germline, CDR1 MNHEY and CDR2 SVGAGI. CDR3 sequence reads: CASSSHLGGDSPLHF. CDR3 bases: TGTGCCAGTAGTTCGCACCTGGGTGGGGATTCACCCCTCCACTTT.

Regarding this clonotype: A read error is possible here, since a much larger clone lies one base away. The V call is TRBV10-3, the J call TRBJ2-5; D is perhaps TRBD1 (5 bases). The J call is uncertain, as TRBJ2-1 better fits the DNA end. From germline, CDR1 is ENHRY and CDR2 SYGVKD. The CDR3 runs to 12 residues. The DNA for the CDR3 is TGTGCCATCAGTGGGGGCCGAGAGACCCAGTTCTTC. The encoded protein is CAISGGRETQFF.

This clonotype was seen at least ten times. This chain uses TRBV29-1 with TRBJ2-7; 10 bases map to TRBD1. The CDR3 has 14 residues. Germline V gene lookup returns CDR1 SQVTM and CDR2 ANQGSEA. V lost 6 bases, J lost 9 bases, and 14 bases stayed unmatched. The CDR3 bases are TGCAGCGTCGCCAGGGACAGGGGTCCCTCCGGGCAGTACTTC. Translation gives CSVARDRGPSGQYF.

As to this clonotype: At one of its ends the junction is not consistent with the germline gene, which may arise from a read error. J is TRBJ2-1 and V is TRBV20-1; TRBD2 is a possible D gene (5 bases). Per germline, CDR1 DFQATT and CDR2 SNEGSKA (reference sequence). The CDR3 runs 12 residues. CDR3 sequence reads: CSTRGLHSEQFF. The DNA for the CDR3 is TGCAGTACTAGAGGATTGCACAGTGAGCAGTTCTTC.

With regard to this clonotype: Mismatch with germline at one junction end may stem from a read error. The V gene is TRBV5-1, the J gene TRBJ1-1; D gene unclear. Germline CDR1 is SGHRS and CDR2 is YFSETQ. The CDR3 loop spans 15 amino acids. The DNA of the CDR3 is TGCGCCAGCTGCTTGGAGCCGGGCATGAACACTGAAGCTTTCTTT. Its protein is CASCLEPGMNTEAFF.

Turning to this clonotype: Germline and junction disagree at one end, which may indicate a read error. The genes are TRBV20-1 and TRBJ2-1, with 9 bases lining up with TRBD2. CDR1 and CDR2 (germline): DFQATT, SNEGSKA (reference sequence). The CDR3 is 16 amino acids. CDR3: CNASPLLAGAEFEQFF. DNA for the CDR3: TGCAATGCTAGCCCCCTTTTAGCGGGAGCTGAGTTTGAGCAGTTCTTC.

On this clonotype: The junction does not match germline at one end; this may be a read error. The chain uses TRBV28 and TRBJ2-5; 7 bases align to TRBD2. This CDR3 has 13 residues. From germline, CDR1 is MDHEN and CDR2 SYDVKM. This CDR3 is CASNEVGGENQYF. The DNA of the CDR3 is TGTGCCAGCAACGAAGTTGGGGGGGAGAACCAGTACTTC.

This clonotype was counted a few times. The rearrangement links TRBV6-2 or TRBV6-3 to TRBJ2-7, with D hard to call. The CDR3 has 16 amino acids. Trimming cost V 6 bases and J 2 bases, with 20 bases left between them. CDR1 and CDR2 from the germline V gene are MNHEY and SVGEGT. The CDR3 sequence: CASRPHAATKTYEQYV. The CDR3 nucleotides are TGTGCCAGCAGACCCCACGCAGCCACTAAGACCTACGAGCAGTACGTC.

This clonotype occurred a few times. This chain uses TRBV20-1 with TRBJ1-1, with D possibly TRBD1 on 6 matching bases. The V end lost 0 bases, the J end lost 1 base, and 12 bases lay between the germline ends. Germline V gene lookup returns CDR1 DFQATT and CDR2 SNEGSKA (reference sequence). The CDR3 is 15 amino acids. CDR3 sequence: CSARDTGHPNTEAFF. The CDR3 DNA follows: TGCAGTGCTAGAGATACAGGGCACCCGAACACTGAAGCTTTCTTT.

Regarding this clonotype: The junction departs from the called germline gene at one end, perhaps through a read error. The chain combines TRBV6-1 with TRBJ2-5; TRBD1 matches at 9 bases. Germline CDR1 is MNHNS and CDR2 is SASEGT. The CDR3 totals 14 residues. The CDR3 DNA sequence: TGTGCCAGCAATGGAAACAGGGGGCAGGAGACCCTGTACTTC. This encodes CASNGNRGQETLYF.

About this clonotype itself: At one of its ends the junction is not consistent with the germline gene, which may arise from a read error. This chain connects TRBV20-1 to TRBJ2-1; the match to TRBD2 covers 9 bases. The CDR3 loop spans 15 amino acids. Per the germline V gene, CDR1 is DFQATT and CDR2 is SNEGSKA (reference sequence). DNA of the CDR3: TGCAGTGCTGGAGCCACTAGCGGGCCTAACAATGTGCAGTTCTTC. Residues: CSAGATSGPNNVQFF.

Points on this clonotype: Its ends do not fully match the called genes, so a read error is possible. The chain recombines TRBV11-2 with TRBJ2-1, with 9 bases that match TRBD2. The CDR3 loop spans 14 amino acids. Germline V gives CDR1 SGHAT, CDR2 FQNNGV. CDR3 sequence reads: CASSSISGSDEQFF. The CDR3 DNA sequence: TGCGCCAGCAGCTCGATTAGCGGGAGCGATGAGCAGTTCTTC.

The chain links TRBV12-3 or TRBV12-4 to TRBJ1-1; tentatively, D is TRBD1 (5 bases). The CDR3 is 13 amino acids. V was shortened by 9 bases and J by 4 bases, with 15 bases between the two germline ends. CDR3 sequence: CASRATEPTEAFF. The CDR3 DNA reads as TGTGCCAGTAGGGCGACAGAGCCCACTGAAGCTTTCTTT.

Regarding this clonotype: The germline gene is not matched at one end of the junction; a read error may be the cause. V is TRBV10-3 and J is TRBJ2-1; no clear D gene. The CDR3 totals 15 residues. Germline CDR1 is ENHRY and CDR2 is SYGVKD. The CDR3 loop is CAISEHYNTYNVQFF. DNA for the CDR3: TGTGCCATCAGTGAGCATTACAACACCTACAATGTGCAGTTCTTC.

This clonotype was observed a few times. The V and J genes are TRBV29-1 and TRBJ2-3; D is unclear. The CDR3 totals 16 residues. The V and J ends lost 5 bases and 0 bases respectively, with 18 bases between them. Germline V gives CDR1 SQVTM, CDR2 ANQGSEA. DNA for the CDR3: TGCAGCGTTAAGGGTCCCCGGCTGGGAAGCACAGATACGCAGTATTTT. Its protein is CSVKGPRLGSTDTQYF.

A remark on this clonotype: This clone may be a read error of a much larger clone one base away. For the CDR3, the DNA is TGCGCCAGCAGCTTAAGGACAGCTGGAGACACTGAAGCTTTCTTT. This translates into CASSLRTAGDTEAFF. This chain connects TRBV5-1 to TRBJ1-1; D might be TRBD1 (6 bases). Germline CDR1 is SGHRS and CDR2 is YFSETQ. The CDR3 spans 15 residues. With 2 bases removed from V and 3 bases from J, the gap between germline ends came to 14 bases.

With regard to this clonotype: A much larger clone lies one base from this, so it may be a read error. The chain recombines TRBV20-1 with TRBJ1-2; TRBD1 matches 12 bases. Germline CDR1 is DFQATT and CDR2 is SNEGSKA (reference sequence). The CDR3 totals 15 residues. CDR3: CSARGTGGAGYSYTF. The CDR3 region has the DNA TGCAGTGCTAGGGGGACAGGGGGCGCTGGCTATAGCTACACCTTC.

The J gene is TRBJ2-7, the V gene TRBV18, with TRBD1 identical over 8 bases. Trimming took 4 bases from V and 5 from J; bases not matched to a gene: 10. CDR1 KGHSH and CDR2 LQKENI come from the germline V gene. The CDR3 spans 15 residues. The chain's CDR3 is CASSQGQGGLDEQYV. The CDR3 DNA follows: TGTGCCAGCTCACAAGGACAGGGCGGACTTGACGAGCAGTACGTC.

As for this clonotype: It may be a read error: a sequence one base away is much more abundant. This chain connects TRBV20-1 to TRBJ2-5, with D uncertain. The germline CDR1 and CDR2 sequences are DFQATT and SNEGSKA (reference sequence). This CDR3 has 14 residues. CDR3 sequence reads: CSARDPQTQEIQYF. The CDR3 bases are TGCAGTGCTAGAGATCCACAGACCCAAGAGATCCAGTACTTC.

For this clonotype: A read error may produce the germline difference seen at one junction end. CDR3 in DNA: TGCAGCGTTCAGACGACAGCGAACATTGAAGCTTTCTTT. It translates to CSVQTTANIEAFF. This chain connects TRBV29-1 to TRBJ1-1; D perhaps matches TRBD1 (5 bases). CDR1 and CDR2 (germline): SQVTM, ANQGSEA. The CDR3 totals 13 residues.

This clonotype was seen many times. CDR3 amino acids: CSARRPTYNEQFF. The CDR3 bases are TGCAGTGCTAGGCGACCCACCTACAATGAGCAGTTCTTC. The V gene is TRBV20-1, the J gene TRBJ2-1; no definite D call. This CDR3 spans 13 amino acids. V shed 3 bases and J shed 2 bases, with 8 bases lying between them. CDR1 and CDR2 (germline): DFQATT, SNEGSKA (reference sequence).